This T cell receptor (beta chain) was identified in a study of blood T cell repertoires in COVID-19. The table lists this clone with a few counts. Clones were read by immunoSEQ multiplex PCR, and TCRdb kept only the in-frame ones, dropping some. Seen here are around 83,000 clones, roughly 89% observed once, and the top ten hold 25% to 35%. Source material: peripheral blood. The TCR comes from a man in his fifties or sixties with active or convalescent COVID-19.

In DNA form, the CDR3 reads TGTGCCAGCTCACCACCGAACAAAGAGAACACTGAAGCTTTCTTT. Translation: CASSPPNKENTEAFF. The chain links TRBV18 to TRBJ1-1; no definite D call. This CDR3 comprises 15 residues. V lost 0 bases, J lost 1 base, and 9 bases lay in between. Germline CDR1 is KGHSH and CDR2 is LQKENI.